This T cell receptor (beta chain) was captured by sequencing in a study of blood T cell repertoires in COVID-19. Per the original methods: Estimated nucleated cell counts came from reference gene primer amplification. Assay: immunoSEQ multiplex PCR; the TCRdb copy retains only in-frame clones and omits some. The DNA was the basis for D and trimming; V, J and clone size are from that table. The sample contains 110,000 to 150,000 clones, 70% to 80% of which appear only once. Specimen: peripheral blood. The receptor was derived from a woman in her seventies with COVID-19, enrolled during active disease.

In nucleotides, the CDR3 is TGTGCCAGCAGTGCGTCGCCTAGAATCGGGACAGGGGATGAAAAACTGTTTTTT. It is translated as CASSASPRIGTGDEKLFF. This rearrangement joins TRBV2 to TRBJ1-4; 10 bases are a match to TRBD1. Trimming cost V 4 bases and J 6 bases; bases outside gene matches: 14. The CDR3 sequence is 18 residues long. Germline loops: CDR1 SNHLY, CDR2 FYNNEI.